Listed below are T cell receptor beta chains from one sample, sequenced in a study of shared clonotypes between healthy human individuals. Only in-frame clones appear in the TCRdb table, and some are missing; sequencing was by immunoSEQ multiplex PCR. Of 2 million to 3 million clones listed, over 85% were seen once; the top ten hold 0.35% to 0.45%. The sample taken for sequencing was naive CD4+ T cells from PBMCs. The receptors here all came from a young man in good health. Some clones in this sample may be carry-over from other donors' samples. Both conserved end residues are part of each CDR3. Each record gives: J gene, V gene, clone size, D gene, CDR3 DNA, CDR3 protein. D genes are given only for firm matches. Clone size, where shown, is once, few, many, or a class for clones that have expanded.

>TRBJ1-1|TRBV21-1|once|-
TGTGCCAGCAGCAAGACATCGGACACTGAAGCTTTCTTT
CASSKTSDTEAFF
>TRBJ2-2|TRBV5-6|-|-
TGTGCCAGCACAAACAGGCCAAAGAACACCGGGGAGCTGTTTTTT
CASTNRPKNTGELFF
>TRBJ2-1|TRBV11-3|once|-
TGTGCCAGCAGCCTGATCCCCAATGAGCAGTTCTTC
CASSLIPNEQFF
>TRBJ1-5|TRBV7-2|-|-
TGTGCCAGCAGCGTACGGACCGGGGGCGGTCAGCCCCAGCATTTT
CASSVRTGGGQPQHF
>TRBJ2-2|TRBV5-1|-|TRBD1
TGCGCCAGCAGCCCTGGGACAGGCACCGGGGAGCTGTTTTTT
CASSPGTGTGELFF
>TRBJ1-2|TRBV10-3|-|-
TGTGCCATCAGTGAGTCGCGTCTGGAAGCTCGGCAGGAGAAGTATGGCTACACCTTC
CAISESRLEARQEKYGYTF
>TRBJ1-1|TRBV7-2|few|-
TGTGCCAGCAGCAGGACAGTTGAAGCTTTCTTT
CASSRTVEAFF
>TRBJ1-6|TRBV7-9|-|-
TGTGCCAGCAGCTTAGCTCGTGGTGTGAATTCACCCCTCCACTTT
CASSLARGVNSPLHF
>TRBJ1-2|TRBV19|-|-
TGTGCCAGTAGTATTCGGACAGCGCAATCTAACTATGGCTACACCTTC
CASSIRTAQSNYGYTF
>TRBJ2-5|TRBV28|-|TRBD2
TGTGCCAGCAAAGATAGCGGGGGGGTGAGAGAGACCCAGTACTTC
CASKDSGGVRETQYF
>TRBJ2-7|TRBV5-6|-|-
TGTGCCAGCAGCTTGGAACAGGGTTTTTACGAGCAGTACTTC
CASSLEQGFYEQYF
>TRBJ2-1|TRBV14|few|-
TGTGCCAGCAGCCAAGCAGGGTTCGGTTACAATGAGCAGTTCTTC
CASSQAGFGYNEQFF
>TRBJ2-7|TRBV9|-|-
TGTGCCAGCAGCCCACGGGGCCCCTCCTACGAGCAGTACTTC
CASSPRGPSYEQYF
>TRBJ1-4|TRBV5-1|-|-
TGCGCCAGCAGCTTGGATCTCAATAATGAAAAACTGTTTTTT
CASSLDLNNEKLFF
>TRBJ2-2|TRBV7-3|-|-
TGTGCCAGCAGCTTAGTCAGTCAGCGGGAGCTGTTTTTT
CASSLVSQRELFF
>TRBJ1-1|TRBV29-1|few|-
TGCAGCGTCTCGGGACCTCAATTTGAAGCTTTCTTT
CSVSGPQFEAFF
>TRBJ1-4|TRBV21-1|-|-
TGTGCCAGCAAACCGACTAATGAAAAACTGTTTTTT
CASKPTNEKLFF
>TRBJ2-1|TRBV7-7|-|-
TGTGCCAGCAGCTTAAACAGAGACTCCTACAATGAGCAGTTCTTC
CASSLNRDSYNEQFF
>TRBJ2-7|TRBV7-9|-|TRBD2
TGTGCCAGCAGCCTCACCTCGGGAGGGCCCTACGAGCAGTACTTC
CASSLTSGGPYEQYF
>TRBJ2-1|TRBV7-2|-|TRBD2
TGTGCCAGCAGCCTAACTAGCGCCAATGAGCAGTTCTTC
CASSLTSANEQFF
>TRBJ2-1|TRBV6-5|-|-
TGTGCCAGCAGAACCGGACGAAATGAGCAGTTCTTC
CASRTGRNEQFF
>TRBJ2-1|TRBV4-1|-|-
TGCGCCAGCAGCCTCATTATACGTTGGCGGGACGAGCAGTTCTTC
CASSLIIRWRDEQFF
>TRBJ1-1|TRBV2|once|TRBD1
TGTGCCAGCAGTGAAGGGGGACAGGGCATGAACACTGAAGCTTTCTTT
CASSEGGQGMNTEAFF
>TRBJ1-1|TRBV7-9|-|-
TGTGCCAGCAGCTCATATGGGGAAGCTTTCTTT
CASSSYGEAFF
>TRBJ1-3|TRBV5-6|-|-
TGTGCCAGCAGCTTGATACGGGATTCTGGAAACACCATATATTTT
CASSLIRDSGNTIYF
>TRBJ1-1|TRBV7-8|-|-
TGTGCCAGCAGTTCTGGATTGCCTCGGAACACTGAAGCTTTCTTT
CASSSGLPRNTEAFF
>TRBJ1-5|TRBV15|once|TRBD1
TGTGCCACCAGCCCACGCAAGGGACAGGGGTTCCAGCCCCAGCATTTT
CATSPRKGQGFQPQHF
>TRBJ2-3|TRBV7-2|-|-
TGTGCCAGCAGCTTAGTACTAGCTAGCACAGATACGCAGTATTTT
CASSLVLASTDTQYF
>TRBJ1-1|TRBV5-1|once|-
TGCGCCAGCAGCTTGACAGGCGCAGCCGCTGAAGCTTTCTTT
CASSLTGAAAEAFF
>TRBJ1-1|TRBV29-1|-|TRBD1
TGCAGCTTCGACAGGGGAAGGACTGAAGCTTTCTTT
CSFDRGRTEAFF
>TRBJ2-5|TRBV5-6|-|TRBD2
TGTGCCAGCAGCTCGGGGGGACGGACAAGAGAGACCCAGTACTTC
CASSSGGRTRETQYF
>TRBJ2-1|TRBV7-3|-|TRBD2
TGTGCCAGCAGCCCAGGACTAGCGGTTACTGAGCAGTTCTTC
CASSPGLAVTEQFF
>TRBJ2-1|TRBV18|-|TRBD2
TGTGCCAGCTCACCAGAACTAGCGGGACATTCCTACAATGAGCAGTTCTTC
CASSPELAGHSYNEQFF
>TRBJ2-5|TRBV14|-|TRBD2
TGTGCCAGCAGCTACCTCGCGGGGGGAGGAGAGACCCAGTACTTC
CASSYLAGGGETQYF
>TRBJ2-7|TRBV28|once|TRBD1
TGTGCCAGCAGGGCAGGGGGAACGATGGAGCAGTACTTC
CASRAGGTMEQYF
>TRBJ1-2|TRBV11-2|-|-
TGTGCCAGCAGCTCAGTGGGGGCGGCTAACTATGGCTACACCTTC
CASSSVGAANYGYTF
>TRBJ1-1|TRBV7-3|-|TRBD1
TGTGCCAGCAGCTTAACGACAGGGGGCGCTTGGAACACTGAAGCTTTCTTT
CASSLTTGGAWNTEAFF
>TRBJ2-6|TRBV6-5|-|-
TGTGCCAGCCGGGCCCCTGGGGCCAACGTCCTGACTTTC
CASRAPGANVLTF
>TRBJ2-5|TRBV7-9|once|-
TGTGCCAGCAGCTTATCACAGACCAGCCAAGAGACCCAGTACTTC
CASSLSQTSQETQYF
>TRBJ2-1|TRBV6-5|-|-
TGTGCCAGCAGTCGACGACGGAACAATGAGCAGTTCTTC
CASSRRRNNEQFF
>TRBJ1-2|TRBV20-1|-|-
TGCAGTGCTGGGGGTACCTATGGCTACACCTTC
CSAGGTYGYTF
>TRBJ1-6|TRBV11-2|-|TRBD1
TGTGCCAGCAGCTTAGGAACAGGGGGCAGTAATTCACCCCTCCACTTT
CASSLGTGGSNSPLHF